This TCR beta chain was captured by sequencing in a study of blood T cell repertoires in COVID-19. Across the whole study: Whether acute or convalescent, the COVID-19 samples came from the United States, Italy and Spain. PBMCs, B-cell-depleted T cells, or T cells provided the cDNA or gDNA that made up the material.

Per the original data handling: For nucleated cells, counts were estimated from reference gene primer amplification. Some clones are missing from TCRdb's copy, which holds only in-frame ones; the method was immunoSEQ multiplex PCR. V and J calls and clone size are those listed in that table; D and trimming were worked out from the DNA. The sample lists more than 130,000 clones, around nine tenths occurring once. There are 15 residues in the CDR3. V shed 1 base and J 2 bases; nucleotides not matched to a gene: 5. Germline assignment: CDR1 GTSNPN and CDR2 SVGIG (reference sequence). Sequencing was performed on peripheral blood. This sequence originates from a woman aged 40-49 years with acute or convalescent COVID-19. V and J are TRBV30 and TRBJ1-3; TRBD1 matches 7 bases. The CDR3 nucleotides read TGTGCCTGGAGTGGCAGGGGGGCTACTGGAAACACCATATATTTT. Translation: CAWSGRGATGNTIYF.